This is a list of T cell receptor beta chains from one sample in a study of PD-1 blockade in classical Hodgkin lymphoma. Here immunoSEQ multiplex PCR was the method, and the copy in TCRdb shows in-frame clones only, minus some. Among 25,000 to 35,000 clones listed, approximately 74% were seen once. Sequencing used peripheral blood mononuclear cells (PBMCs), obtained before the second cycle of nivolumab. The receptors come from a human donor with classical Hodgkin lymphoma. The CDR3 runs from the conserved cysteine through the conserved F or W. Fields, in order: J gene, clone size, D gene, V gene, CDR3 protein, CDR3 DNA. A D gene is named only where the DNA matches it firmly. Rows give clone size only sometimes, using once, few, many, or a class for an expanded clone.

TRBJ2-7 | once | NA | TRBV5-6 | CASSPDVSGGEQYF | TGTGCCAGCAGCCCCGATGTCAGCGGAGGCGAGCAGTACTTC
TRBJ1-2 | NA | NA | TRBV4-2 | CASSQEPVAASYGYTF | TGTGCCAGCAGCCAAGAACCGGTGGCGGCGAGCTATGGCTACACCTTC
TRBJ2-5 | NA | TRBD1 | TRBV7-8 | CASSLGDSAKTQYF | TGTGCCAGCAGCTTAGGGGACAGTGCAAAGACCCAGTACTTC
TRBJ1-3 | NA | NA | TRBV7-9 | CASSLVANTGNTIYF | TGTGCCAGCAGCTTAGTGGCCAACACTGGAAACACCATATATTTT
TRBJ2-7 | NA | TRBD2 | TRBV5-1 | CASSLRSSGGPYEQYF | TGCGCCAGCAGCTTGCGTTCTAGCGGGGGCCCCTACGAGCAGTACTTC
TRBJ2-7 | NA | NA | TRBV12-5 | CASGLNRPYEQYF | TGTGCTAGTGGTTTGAACAGGCCCTACGAGCAGTACTTC
TRBJ2-7 | NA | TRBD1 | TRBV4-1 | CASSFDRDSPYEQYF | TGCGCCAGCAGTTTCGACCGGGACAGCCCCTACGAGCAGTACTTC
TRBJ2-1 | NA | NA | TRBV5-1 | CASSITGNEQFF | TGCGCCAGCAGCATTACGGGGAATGAGCAGTTCTTC
TRBJ2-7 | NA | TRBD2 | TRBV19 | CATSQSGTSGTYEQYF | TGTGCCACCTCGCAGTCTGGTACTAGCGGGACCTACGAGCAGTACTTC
TRBJ2-2 | NA | NA | TRBV19 | CASSSERGPLGTGELFF | TGTGCCAGTAGTTCGGAGCGTGGTCCCCTTGGCACCGGGGAGCTGTTTTTT
TRBJ2-5 | NA | NA | TRBV7-9 | CASSLDLGSKETQYF | TGTGCCAGCAGCTTAGATCTTGGTTCCAAAGAGACCCAGTACTTC
TRBJ1-5 | medium-sized | NA | TRBV4-1 | CASSQSNMGLSNQPQHF | TGCGCCAGCAGCCAAAGCAACATGGGGCTTAGCAATCAGCCCCAGCATTTT
TRBJ2-7 | NA | NA | TRBV11-2 | CASSLGAGYEQYF | TGTGCCAGCAGCTTAGGGGCGGGGTACGAGCAGTACTTC
TRBJ1-3 | NA | NA | TRBV2 | CASRGLGNTIYF | TGTGCCAGCAGGGGGCTTGGAAACACCATATATTTT
TRBJ1-2 | NA | NA | TRBV30 | CAWSVLSSNYGYTF | TGTGCCTGGAGTGTATTGTCGTCCAACTATGGCTACACCTTC
TRBJ2-3 | NA | NA | TRBV11-3 | CASSLDLSTDTQYF | TGTGCCAGCAGCTTAGATCTGTCCACAGATACGCAGTATTTT
TRBJ2-3 | NA | TRBD2 | TRBV9 | CASSLLAGGPADTQYF | TGTGCCAGCAGCTTACTAGCGGGGGGGCCCGCAGATACGCAGTATTTT
TRBJ2-7 | NA | TRBD1 | TRBV7-2 | CASSSHRGTYEQYF | TGTGCCAGCAGCTCCCACAGGGGTACCTACGAGCAGTACTTC
TRBJ1-5 | NA | NA | TRBV19 | CASSPSQGGRQPQHF | TGTGCCAGTAGTCCCTCACAGGGAGGGCGACAGCCCCAGCATTTT
TRBJ1-5 | NA | NA | TRBV6-1 | CASSTNTFSNQPQHF | TGTGCCAGCAGCACTAACACCTTTAGCAATCAGCCCCAGCATTTT
TRBJ1-5 | NA | NA | TRBV28 | CASTPSGTNNQPQHF | TGTGCCAGCACCCCATCCGGGACAAACAATCAGCCCCAGCATTTT
TRBJ2-1 | NA | NA | TRBV4-3 | CASSQGVYNEQFF | TGCGCCAGCAGCCAAGGGGTCTACAATGAGCAGTTCTTC
TRBJ1-1 | NA | NA | TRBV29-1 | CSVQMHENTEAFF | TGCAGCGTTCAAATGCACGAAAACACTGAAGCTTTCTTT
TRBJ2-7 | few | NA | TRBV5-6 | CASSWGVSAGSYEQYF | TGTGCCAGCAGCTGGGGGGTCAGCGCGGGGTCCTACGAGCAGTACTTC
TRBJ2-1 | NA | NA | TRBV7-9 | CASLRGGSYNEQFF | TGTGCCAGCTTGCGGGGTGGCTCCTACAATGAGCAGTTCTTC
TRBJ1-1 | medium-sized | TRBD1 | TRBV4-3 | CASSVGQGYTEAFF | TGCGCCAGCAGCGTCGGACAGGGCTACACTGAAGCTTTCTTT
TRBJ1-4 | NA | TRBD1 | TRBV27 | CASSLGQGGEKLFF | TGTGCCAGCAGCCTCGGGCAGGGGGGTGAAAAACTGTTTTTT
TRBJ2-2 | few | NA | TRBV4-1 | CASSQVGGGELFF | TGCGCCAGCAGCCAAGTTGGGGGCGGGGAGCTGTTTTTT
TRBJ2-1 | NA | NA | TRBV2 | CASSLRTKYNEQFF | TGTGCCAGCAGTTTGAGGACAAAGTACAATGAGCAGTTCTTC
TRBJ2-7 | NA | TRBD2 | TRBV19 | CASSGGGGTYEQYF | TGTGCCAGTTCGGGAGGTGGGGGGACCTACGAGCAGTACTTC
TRBJ2-1 | NA | NA | TRBV7-8 | CASSPTHVNEQFF | TGTGCCAGCAGCCCAACTCACGTCAATGAGCAGTTCTTC
TRBJ2-1 | NA | NA | TRBV4-3 | CASSPYAQIRSEQFF | TGCGCCAGCAGCCCCTATGCACAAATCAGGAGTGAGCAGTTCTTC
TRBJ2-7 | NA | NA | TRBV11-3 | CASSFDHGGPYEQYF | TGTGCCAGCAGCTTCGACCACGGGGGCCCCTACGAGCAGTACTTC
TRBJ1-2 | NA | TRBD1 | TRBV19 | CASSIGPGQGANGYTF | TGTGCCAGTAGTATAGGTCCCGGACAGGGGGCCAACGGCTACACCTTC
TRBJ2-7 | NA | NA | TRBV6-6 | CASSAIGPYEQYF | TGTGCCAGCAGTGCCATCGGGCCTTACGAGCAGTACTTC
TRBJ2-1 | NA | TRBD2 | TRBV2 | CASSSGLAGHNEQFF | TGTGCCAGCAGTTCCGGACTAGCGGGGCACAATGAGCAGTTCTTC
TRBJ1-4 | NA | NA | TRBV30 | CAWSTNEKLFF | TGTGCCTGGTCAACTAATGAAAAACTGTTTTTT
TRBJ1-4 | NA | NA | TRBV5-1 | CASSFGQANEKLFF | TGCGCCAGCAGCTTCGGGCAGGCTAATGAAAAATTGTTTTTT
TRBJ2-2 | NA | NA | TRBV2 | CASSRGTNTGELFF | TGTGCCAGCAGTCGCGGTACGAACACCGGGGAGCTGTTTTTT
TRBJ2-7 | NA | TRBD1 | TRBV7-8 | CASSLRQGFEQYF | TGTGCCAGCAGCCTCCGACAGGGTTTCGAGCAGTACTTC
TRBJ2-3 | NA | TRBD2 | TRBV27 | CASSSSLRGSTDTQYF | TGTGCCAGCAGTTCCTCTTTGCGGGGGAGCACAGATACGCAGTATTTT
TRBJ1-1 | few | TRBD1 | TRBV9 | CASSEGYRGMGITEAFF | TGTGCCAGCAGCGAGGGATACAGGGGTATGGGGATCACTGAAGCTTTCTTT
TRBJ1-4 | NA | NA | TRBV5-4 | CASTRRGENEKLFF | TGTGCCAGCACCCGCCGGGGGGAGAATGAAAAACTGTTTTTT
TRBJ2-7 | NA | TRBD2 | TRBV5-1 | CASSEVAGAYEQYF | TGCGCCAGCAGCGAAGTAGCGGGCGCCTACGAGCAGTACTTC
TRBJ1-1 | NA | NA | TRBV11-3 | CASSLEANTEAFF | TGTGCCAGCAGCTTAGAGGCGAACACTGAAGCTTTCTTT
TRBJ1-2 | NA | NA | TRBV6-9 | CASGTSFNYGYTF | TGTGCCAGCGGTACCAGTTTTAACTATGGCTACACCTTC
TRBJ2-6 | NA | NA | TRBV2 | CASSLQVSSGANVLTF | TGTGCCAGCAGCTTACAGGTCTCCTCTGGGGCCAACGTCCTGACTTTC
TRBJ2-1 | NA | TRBD2 | TRBV7-2 | CASTLSGGASYNEQFF | TGTGCCAGCACCCTGAGCGGGGGGGCTTCCTACAATGAGCAGTTCTTC
TRBJ2-6 | once | NA | TRBV7-9 | CASSPTYGQGRSGANVLTF | TGTGCCAGCAGCCCCACTTACGGGCAGGGCCGCTCTGGGGCCAACGTCCTGACTTTC
TRBJ2-1 | NA | NA | TRBV28 | CASSFTANYNEQFF | TGTGCCAGCAGTTTTACGGCCAATTACAATGAGCAGTTCTTC
TRBJ2-7 | NA | TRBD2 | TRBV5-5 | CASSYPGGLEQYF | TGTGCCAGCAGCTACCCGGGGGGGCTCGAGCAGTACTTC
TRBJ1-1 | NA | TRBD1 | TRBV7-9 | CASSWGQGVKTEAFF | TGTGCCAGCAGTTGGGGACAGGGGGTGAAAACTGAAGCTTTCTTT
TRBJ1-2 | NA | NA | TRBV6-5 | CASSYRANYGYTF | TGTGCCAGCAGTTACAGGGCTAACTATGGCTACACCTTC
TRBJ2-1 | NA | NA | TRBV9 | CASGRTKSYNEQFF | TGTGCCAGCGGCCGGACAAAGTCCTACAATGAGCAGTTCTTC
TRBJ2-1 | NA | NA | TRBV27 | CASSLAGTADYNEQFF | TGTGCCAGCAGTTTAGCTGGGACCGCAGATTACAATGAGCAGTTCTTC
TRBJ1-2 | NA | TRBD1 | TRBV27 | CASSLSGTGGGGYTF | TGTGCCAGCAGTTTATCAGGGACAGGGGGCGGCGGCTACACCTTC
TRBJ2-7 | NA | NA | TRBV5-1 | CASSPDIGHEQYF | TGCGCCAGCAGCCCGGACATAGGACACGAGCAGTACTTC
TRBJ1-1 | few | NA | TRBV30 | CAWDSTLNTEAFF | TGTGCCTGGGACAGCACATTAAACACTGAAGCTTTCTTT
TRBJ2-4 | NA | NA | TRBV2 | CASSDRRNIQYF | TGTGCCAGCAGTGACAGGCGAAACATTCAGTACTTC